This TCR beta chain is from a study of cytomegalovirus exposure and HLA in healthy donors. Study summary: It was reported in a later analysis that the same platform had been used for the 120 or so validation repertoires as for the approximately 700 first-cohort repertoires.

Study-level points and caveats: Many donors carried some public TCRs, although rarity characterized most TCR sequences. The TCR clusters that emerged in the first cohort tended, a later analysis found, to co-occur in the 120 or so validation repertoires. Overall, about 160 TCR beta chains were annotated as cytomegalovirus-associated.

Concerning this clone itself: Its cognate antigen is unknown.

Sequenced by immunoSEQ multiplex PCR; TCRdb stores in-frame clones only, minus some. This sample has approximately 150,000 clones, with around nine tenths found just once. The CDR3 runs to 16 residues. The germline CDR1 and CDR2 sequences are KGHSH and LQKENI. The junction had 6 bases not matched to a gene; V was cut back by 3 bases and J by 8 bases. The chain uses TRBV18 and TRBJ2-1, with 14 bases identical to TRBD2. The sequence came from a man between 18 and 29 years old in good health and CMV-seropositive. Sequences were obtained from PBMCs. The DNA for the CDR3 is TGTGCCAGCTCACCCCCGGGACTAGCGGGAGTCTATGAGCAGTTCTTC. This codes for CASSPPGLAGVYEQFF.